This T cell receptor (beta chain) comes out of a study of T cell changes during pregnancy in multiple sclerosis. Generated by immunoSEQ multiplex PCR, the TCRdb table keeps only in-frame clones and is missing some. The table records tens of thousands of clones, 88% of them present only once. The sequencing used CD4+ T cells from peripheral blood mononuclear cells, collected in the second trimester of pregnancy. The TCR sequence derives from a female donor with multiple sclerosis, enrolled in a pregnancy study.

In DNA, the CDR3 is TGTGCCAGCAGCTTGGTCGGCGGAGGGGCAGATACGCAGTATTTT. Translated: CASSLVGGGADTQYF. The rearrangement joins TRBV5-5 to TRBJ2-3, with D maybe TRBD2 (6 bases). CDR3 length equals 15 residues. V was clipped by 0 bases and J by 4 bases, with 12 bases between them. Germline V gives CDR1 SGHKS, CDR2 YYEKEE (reference sequence). The full variable domain, its missing parts supplied by reference TRBV5-5 and TRBJ2-3, is DAGVTQSPTHLIKTRGQQVTLRCSPISGHKSVSWYQQVLGQGPQFIFQYYEKEERGRGNFPDRFSARQFPNYSSELNVNALLLGDSALYLCASSLVGGGADTQYFGPGTRLTVL.